The present T cell receptor beta chain was sequenced within a study of blood T cell repertoires in COVID-19 (dated by TCRdb to the early 2020s). As for the study more broadly: Collaborator samples came from the United States, Italy and Spain and covered acute and convalescent phases of COVID-19. The samples were drawn from two sources: the first 160 participants of the ongoing ImmuneRACE study, and 1,200 or so subjects contributed by 6 global collaborators. The material from the prospective study consisted of cDNA or gDNA derived from T cells, B-cell-depleted T cells, or PBMCs. HLA class I and class II types, where available, came from metadata supplied by the sample provider rather than from assay-based typing. Subjects who had been exposed to COVID-19, were actively infected with it, or had recovered from it provided the deeply sampled blood TCRbeta repertoires that made up the dataset. A freely available public database, intended as a resource for researchers studying the immune response to SARS-CoV-2, is where the repertoires were released. A de-identified subject ID, COVID-19 status, age in years and sex were almost always included in the sample metadata.

TCRbeta CDR3 regions were amplified from genomic DNA by means of the immunoSEQ Assay, a bias-controlled multiplex PCR. Per the authors' processing: The number of nucleated cells in each sample was estimated from the amplification of reference gene primers within the assay. To quantify the absolute abundance of each unique TCRbeta CDR3 rearrangement, sequence reads were collapsed and filtered. For each sample, productive Simpson clonality was calculated as the square root of Simpson's diversity index across productive rearrangements. TCRdb retrieved this table from immuneACCESS and kept in-frame rearrangements only. Not all clones are present; in checked studies, unresolved V genes account for under half, and no reason is known for the remainder. D and trimming were read from the DNA, whereas the V and J calls and clone size are those reported in that table. This sample comprises about 250,000 clones, about 82% of them detected only once. 5% to 7% of the sample belongs to the ten largest clones.

The collaborating institutions used their own protocols to collect whole blood in K2EDTA tubes. For TCRbeta analysis, collaborators shipped samples in one of three forms: frozen whole blood, isolated PBMCs, or DNA extracted from either of those sample types. The research as a whole found: Clinical and demographic metadata were provided uncurated, with the amount varying by source and participant.

The germline V gene specifies KGHSH as CDR1 and LQKENI as CDR2. Including the terminal cysteine and phenylalanine, the CDR3 comprises 15 residues. Left in the record is the CDR3 DNA by itself, 45 bases read in frame from the first base. The junction shows trimming of 6 bases on V and 5 bases on J, plus 19 bases between the germline ends. Remarks on this clone: Its antigen specificity is not known. The input lacks base qualities; no much larger clone sits a single base away.

The specimen was peripheral blood. The sequence came from a woman aged 60 to 75 with active or convalescent COVID-19. The rearranged chain carries TRBV18 and TRBJ2-5; TRBD2 is perhaps the D gene, given 5 matching bases. The CDR3 here reads CASSPSGRPGETQYF. The DNA sequence reads TGTGCCAGCTCCCCGTCGGGGAGACCGGGGGAGACCCAGTACTTC.